The entry that follows covers one T cell receptor (beta chain) sequence. Since a far larger clone is one base different, this is likely a read error. These data belong to a study of low-dose radiotherapy and immunotherapy resistance in tumors. Described time point: after trial treatment. Noted treatment: LDRT plus nivolumab, ipilimumab, low-dose cyclophosphamide and aspirin (RACIN trial). cDNA synthesis used a TRAV/TRBV-specific primer set for both chains. With a constant-region primer and a V-primer adapter, TCRs were subjected to roughly 20 PCR cycles of amplification. From the reads, TCRdb called clonotypes with MiXCR, one entry per CDR3 protein. The sample records approximately 30,000 distinct CDR3 sequences, approximately 49% being singletons. This CDR3 comprises 11 residues. Trimming took 5 bases from V and 8 from J, leaving 9 bases between them. Germline loops: CDR1 SGHDN, CDR2 FVKESK.

The sequence was collected from a male donor with gallbladder cancer. The chain combines TRBV14 with TRBJ1-1; possibly TRBD1 for D (5 bases). Material: PBMCs, obtained after low-dose radiotherapy plus immunotherapy. The CDR3 here is CASSGGLEAFF. The CDR3 DNA sequence: TGTGCCAGCAGCGGGGGACTGGAAGCTTTCTTT.